This T cell receptor beta chain is from a study of blood T cell repertoires in COVID-19. Background on the study: The United States, Italy and Spain provided the acute and convalescent COVID-19 samples. From T cells, B-cell-depleted T cells, or PBMCs came the material, which was cDNA or gDNA.

Profiling relied on immunoSEQ multiplex PCR, and the TCRdb table lists in-frame clones only, not all of them. Counted here are around 190,000 clones, 82% occurring once; the ten biggest clones make up about 7.8%. The germline V gene encodes CDR1 SQVTM and CDR2 ANQGSEA. The CDR3 sequence is 14 residues long. Trimming took 4 bases from V and 9 from J; bases not matched to a gene: 6. Material for sequencing was peripheral blood. The chain joins TRBV29-1 to TRBJ2-1; the match to TRBD2 covers 13 bases. The origin of this receptor is a woman in her sixties or seventies with COVID-19, enrolled during active disease. Here the CDR3 DNA reads TGCAGCGTTGCTGGACTAGCGGGAGATGGTGAGCAGTTCTTC. It translates to CSVAGLAGDGEQFF.